This TCR beta chain emerged from a study of human T cells and chemical hapten exposure. Across the whole study: Sensitization involved placing 2% DPC onto an approximately 2 cm by approximately 2 cm region of upper inner arm skin.

Whole-study findings and limits: Among TCRs, those above 1 in 1000 frequency were unaffected by DPC sensitization.

The CDR3 is 13 amino acids. V lost 3 bases, J lost 8 bases, and 12 bases lay in between. CDR1 SGDLS and CDR2 YYNGEE come from the germline V gene. This clonotype was detected ten times or more. Its antigen is still unknown. From the RACE reads, TCRdb called clonotypes with MiXCR, one entry per CDR3 protein. Found here are almost 40,000 distinct CDR3 sequences, 9% to 9.5% of them singletons; the top ten hold around 28%. Described time point: patch test 3, about 24 weeks after DPC sensitization. Stated treatment: therapeutic diphenylcyclopropenone sensitization with weekly scalp DPC. RNA extraction used unfractionated whole blood as the source of total RNA.

The source was whole blood, collected in connection with sensitization to the hapten diphenylcyclopropenone (DPC). This TCR was recovered from a man aged 50 to 59 with alopecia areata. Some clones in this sample may be carry-over from other donors' samples. This chain uses TRBV9 with TRBJ2-1; D unclear. CDR3: CASSAPFKYEQFF. The CDR3 region has the DNA TGTGCCAGCAGCGCCCCCTTTAAATATGAGCAGTTCTTC.